This paragraph reports one T cell receptor beta chain. Antigen: not known. This sample is part of a study of OX40 agonist ivuxolimab in advanced cancers. Study as a whole: Patients treated during dose escalation were battling hepatocellular carcinoma, melanoma, renal cell or head and neck cancer. Overall study findings and caveats: Averaging showed that CD8+ T cells had more expanded clones than CD4+ did. CD4+ and CD8+ blood T cells expanded clonally by week 6 at 0.1 to 3.0 mg/kg.

Trimming took off 1 base at V and 3 bases at J, with 8 bases between the two ends. Germline values: CDR1 SGHTA, CDR2 FQGTGA. CDR3 size: 14 residues. TCRdb's copy holds only in-frame clones and misses some; the assay was immunoSEQ multiplex PCR. The sample has 30,000 to 35,000 clones, approximately 79% seen once; the top ten hold roughly 14%. The input for sequencing was CD4+ or CD8+ T cells sorted from blood, taken in a trial of the OX40 agonist ivuxolimab. The chain carries TRBV7-3 and TRBJ2-3; D gene uncertain. The receptor was isolated from an adult with an advanced solid tumor such as melanoma, head and neck, liver or kidney cancer. The CDR3 reads CASSLIGSTDTQYF. The CDR3 DNA is TGTGCCAGCAGCTTAATTGGCAGTACAGATACGCAGTATTTT.